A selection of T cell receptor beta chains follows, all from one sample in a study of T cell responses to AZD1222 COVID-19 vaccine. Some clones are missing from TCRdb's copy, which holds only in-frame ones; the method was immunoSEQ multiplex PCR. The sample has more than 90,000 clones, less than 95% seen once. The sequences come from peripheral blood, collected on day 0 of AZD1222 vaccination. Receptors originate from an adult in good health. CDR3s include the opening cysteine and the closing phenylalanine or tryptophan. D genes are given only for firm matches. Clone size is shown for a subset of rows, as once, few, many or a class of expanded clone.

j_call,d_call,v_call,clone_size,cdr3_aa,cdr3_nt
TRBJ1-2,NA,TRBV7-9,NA,CASSLPPPGFYGYTF,TGTGCCAGCAGCCTCCCCCCCCCAGGGTTCTATGGCTACACCTTC
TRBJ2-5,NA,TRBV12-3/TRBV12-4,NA,CASSLWGGTQYF,TGTGCCAGCAGTTTATGGGGTGGGACCCAGTACTTC
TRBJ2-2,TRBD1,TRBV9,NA,CASRPGGNTGELFF,TGTGCCAGCAGACCAGGGGGGAACACCGGGGAGCTGTTTTTT
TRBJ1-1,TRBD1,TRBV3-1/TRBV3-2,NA,CASSQDGQGEGLGTF,TGTGCCAGCAGCCAAGACGGTCAGGGGGAGGGCCTGGGAACGTTT
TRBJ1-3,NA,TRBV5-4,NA,CASSLDGALSGNTIYF,TGTGCCAGCAGCTTGGACGGGGCTCTCTCTGGAAACACCATATATTTT
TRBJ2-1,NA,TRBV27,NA,CASSLGVTGNEQFF,TGTGCCAGCAGTTTAGGTGTTACCGGGAATGAGCAGTTCTTC
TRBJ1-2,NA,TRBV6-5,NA,CASTASGPHGGYTF,TGTGCCAGCACCGCGTCGGGGCCCCATGGAGGCTACACCTTC
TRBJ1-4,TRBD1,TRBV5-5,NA,CASSLRAGGLNEKLFF,TGTGCCAGCAGCTTGAGGGCAGGGGGCCTTAATGAAAAACTGTTTTTT
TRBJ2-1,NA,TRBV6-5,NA,CASSYASRYNEQFF,TGTGCCAGCAGTTACGCTAGCCGCTACAATGAGCAGTTCTTC
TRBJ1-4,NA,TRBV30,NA,CAWSGGLGNEKLFF,TGTGCCTGGAGCGGGGGGCTCGGGAATGAAAAACTGTTTTTT
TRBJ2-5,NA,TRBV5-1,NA,CASSLGRGQNGETQYF,TGCGCCAGCAGCTTAGGGAGGGGGCAAAACGGAGAGACCCAGTACTTC
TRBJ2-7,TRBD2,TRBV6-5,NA,CASSFRDYTSYEQYF,TGTGCCAGCAGTTTCCGGGACTATACTTCTTACGAGCAGTACTTC
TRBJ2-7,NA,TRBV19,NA,CASSIAAGVHEQYF,TGTGCCAGTAGTATAGCCGCCGGGGTCCACGAGCAGTACTTC
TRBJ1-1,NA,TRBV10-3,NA,CAISAFEADGTEAFF,TGTGCCATCAGCGCCTTTGAGGCGGATGGCACTGAAGCTTTCTTT
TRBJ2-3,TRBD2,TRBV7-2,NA,CASSRWTSGTDTQYF,TGTGCCAGCAGCCGCTGGACTAGCGGCACAGATACGCAGTATTTT
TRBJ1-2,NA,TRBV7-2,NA,CASSLALSTNYGYTF,TGTGCCAGCAGCTTAGCCCTCTCTACTAACTATGGCTACACCTTC
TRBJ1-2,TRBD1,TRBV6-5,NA,CASRRQGWGYTF,TGTGCCAGCAGACGACAGGGTTGGGGCTACACCTTC
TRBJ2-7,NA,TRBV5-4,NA,CASSLGTGNSYEQYF,TGTGCCAGCAGCTTGGGTACAGGGAATTCCTACGAGCAGTACTTC
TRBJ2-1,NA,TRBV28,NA,CASSLPSNEQFF,TGTGCCAGCAGCCTCCCCTCAAATGAGCAGTTCTTC
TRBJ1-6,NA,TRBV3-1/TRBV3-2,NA,CASSQRPHDNSPLHF,TGTGCCAGCAGCCAACGTCCACACGATAATTCACCCCTCCACTTT
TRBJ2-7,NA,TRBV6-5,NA,CASRNYEQYF,TGTGCCAGCAGAAACTACGAGCAGTACTTC
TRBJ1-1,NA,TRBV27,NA,CASSLMMNTEAFF,TGTGCCAGCAGTTTAATGATGAACACTGAAGCTTTCTTT
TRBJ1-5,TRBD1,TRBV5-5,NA,CASSLSRGHQPQHF,TGTGCCAGCAGCTTGTCCAGGGGGCATCAGCCCCAGCATTTT
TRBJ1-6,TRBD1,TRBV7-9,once,CASSLVDRGRRANSPLHF,TGTGCCAGCAGCTTAGTGGACAGGGGAAGAAGGGCGAATTCACCCCTCCACTTT
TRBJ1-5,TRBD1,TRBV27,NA,CASSFPAPPGQGASSNQPQHF,TGTGCCAGCAGTTTCCCAGCCCCTCCGGGACAGGGGGCAAGTAGCAATCAGCCCCAGCATTTT
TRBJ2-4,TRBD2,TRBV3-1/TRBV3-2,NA,CASSQGERGGPDIQYF,TGTGCCAGCAGCCAAGGGGAGCGGGGGGGCCCGGACATTCAGTACTTC
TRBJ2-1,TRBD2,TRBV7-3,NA,CASSPGTSGGPTNEQFF,TGTGCCAGCAGCCCAGGGACTAGCGGGGGTCCTACAAATGAGCAGTTCTTC
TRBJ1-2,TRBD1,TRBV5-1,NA,CASSGGQGNGYTF,TGCGCCAGCAGTGGGGGACAGGGAAATGGCTACACCTTC
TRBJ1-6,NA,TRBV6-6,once,CASSPGPRDSPLHF,TGTGCCAGCAGCCCCGGGCCCCGGGATTCACCCCTCCACTTT
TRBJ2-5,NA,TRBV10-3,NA,CAISPPGVEETQYF,TGTGCCATCAGCCCCCCAGGGGTTGAAGAGACCCAGTACTTC
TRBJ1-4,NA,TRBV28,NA,CASSRLNEKLFF,TGTGCCAGCAGTCGCCTTAATGAAAAACTGTTTTTT
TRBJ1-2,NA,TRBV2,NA,CASSLIPNYGYTF,TGTGCCAGCAGTTTAATCCCTAACTATGGCTACACCTTC
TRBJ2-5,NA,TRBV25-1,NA,CASSENAGTQYF,TGTGCCAGCAGTGAAAACGCGGGTACCCAGTACTTC
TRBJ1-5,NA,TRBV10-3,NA,CAISNGGRNQPQHF,TGTGCCATCAGCAACGGGGGGCGTAATCAGCCCCAGCATTTT
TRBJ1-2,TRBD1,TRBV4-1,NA,CASSQGGQANYGYTF,TGCGCCAGCAGCCAGGGGGGACAGGCTAACTATGGCTACACCTTC
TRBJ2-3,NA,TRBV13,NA,CASSLVSDTQYF,TGTGCCAGCAGCTTAGTCTCAGATACGCAGTATTTT
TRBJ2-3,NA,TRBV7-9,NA,CASSQLGSTDTQYF,TGTGCCAGCAGCCAACTCGGCTCCACAGATACGCAGTATTTT
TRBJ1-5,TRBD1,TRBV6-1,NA,CASSEVGTVGQPQHF,TGTGCCAGCAGTGAAGTGGGGACAGTCGGGCAGCCCCAGCATTTT
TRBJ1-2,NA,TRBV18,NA,CASSLNGGTNYGYTF,TGTGCCAGCTCGCTGAACGGGGGTACGAACTATGGCTACACCTTC
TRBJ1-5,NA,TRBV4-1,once,CASSNRGAYDNQPQHF,TGCGCCAGCAGCAATCGGGGGGCTTACGACAATCAGCCCCAGCATTTT
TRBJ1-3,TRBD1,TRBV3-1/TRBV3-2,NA,CASSQVPQTGSSGNTIYF,TGTGCCAGCAGCCAAGTCCCTCAGACAGGGTCCTCTGGAAACACCATATATTTT
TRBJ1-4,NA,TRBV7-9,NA,CASSPTNREGYEKLFF,TGTGCCAGCAGCCCAACCAACAGGGAGGGGTATGAAAAACTGTTTTTT
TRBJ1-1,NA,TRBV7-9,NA,CASSLALAGTYTEAFF,TGTGCCAGCAGCTTAGCGCTGGCGGGAACCTACACTGAAGCTTTCTTT
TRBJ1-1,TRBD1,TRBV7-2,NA,CASSLDGQGTPVDAAFF,TGTGCCAGCAGCTTAGATGGACAGGGAACCCCCGTCGATGCCGCTTTCTTT
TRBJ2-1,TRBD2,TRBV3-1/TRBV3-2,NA,CASSQDGGAYNEQFF,TGTGCCAGCAGCCAAGACGGGGGGGCTTACAATGAGCAGTTCTTC
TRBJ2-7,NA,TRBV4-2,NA,CASSQGGDLSYEQYF,TGTGCCAGCAGCCAAGGGGGGGACCTATCCTACGAGCAGTACTTC
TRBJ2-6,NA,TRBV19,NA,CATTAGANVLTF,TGTGCCACCACCGCTGGGGCCAACGTCCTGACTTTC
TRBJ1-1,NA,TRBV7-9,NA,CASSLLAAPNTEAFF,TGTGCCAGCAGCTTATTAGCGGCCCCGAACACTGAAGCTTTCTTT
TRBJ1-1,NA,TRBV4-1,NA,CASSQEGAGVVTEAFF,TGCGCCAGCAGCCAAGAAGGGGCAGGAGTGGTAACTGAAGCTTTCTTT
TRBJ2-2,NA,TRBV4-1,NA,CASTPRKRGGPGVLFF,TGCGCCAGCACCCCCCGTAAAAGGGGTGGACCGGGAGTGCTGTTTTTT
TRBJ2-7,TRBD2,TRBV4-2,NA,CASSQESSGGNEQYF,TGTGCCAGCAGCCAAGAGTCTAGCGGGGGGAACGAGCAGTACTTC
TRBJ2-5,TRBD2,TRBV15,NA,CATSLRLAGGETQYF,TGTGCCACCAGCCTACGACTAGCGGGGGGGGAGACCCAGTACTTC
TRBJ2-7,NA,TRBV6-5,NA,CASSPLSGSSYEQYF,TGTGCCAGCAGTCCCTTATCAGGGAGCTCCTACGAGCAGTACTTC
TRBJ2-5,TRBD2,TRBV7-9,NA,CASSVGTSTQETQYF,TGTGCCAGCAGCGTCGGGACTAGTACCCAAGAGACCCAGTACTTC
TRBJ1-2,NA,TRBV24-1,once,CATSERGEAYGYTF,TGTGCCACCAGTGAGAGGGGAGAGGCCTATGGCTACACCTTC
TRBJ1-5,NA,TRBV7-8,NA,CASSLASASGASSNQPQHF,TGTGCCAGCAGCTTAGCCTCGGCCTCAGGGGCAAGTAGCAATCAGCCCCAGCATTTT